The next 18 T cell receptor beta chains were all read from a single sample in a study of T-cell memory formation after mild COVID-19. One entry per CDR3 protein results from TCRdb running MiXCR on the 5' RACE reads. The sample lists around 49,000 distinct CDR3 sequences, 25% to 30% occurring once. Sequences were obtained from PBMCs or a T cell subset sorted from them (not recorded which). Source of these receptors: a man aged 18 to 29 who had mild COVID-19 (a few samples of this study predate the infection). Cell type and time point are not known.

By share, this clonotype counts as medium-sized. The genes are TRBV24-1 and TRBJ2-2; no definite D call. V lost 3 bases to trimming and J lost 6 bases, with 13 bases between them. The germline gives CDR1 KGHDR, CDR2 SFDVKD. This CDR3 has 15 residues. DNA for the CDR3: TGTGCCACCAGTGATGAGAGTAGGACCTCCGGGGAGCTGTTTTTT. Amino acid sequence: CATSDESRTSGELFF.

This clonotype was counted only a few times. The rearrangement joins TRBV12-3 or TRBV12-4 to TRBJ2-7; possible D gene TRBD2, 6 bases. There are 17 residues in the CDR3. The V end lost 5 bases, the J end lost 0 bases, and 20 bases lay between the germline ends. The DNA of the CDR3 is TGTGCCAGCAGTCCCTGCGGAGGGCCAGGGACCTCCTACGAGCAGTACGTC. Protein product: CASSPCGGPGTSYEQYV.

This chain connects TRBV7-6 to TRBJ2-7, with D tentatively TRBD2 (6 bases). The V gene lost 5 bases and the J gene lost 2 bases, with 19 bases spanning the gap. The CDR3 runs 16 residues. CDR1 is SGHVS, CDR2 FNYEAQ, per germline. The CDR3 DNA reads TGTGCCAGCAGCCCAAACGCCGGGGGACCGGCCTACGAGCAGTACTTC. This translates into CASSPNAGGPAYEQYF.

This clonotype was detected a few times. The chain combines TRBV21-1 with TRBJ2-5. TRBV21-1 is marked as a pseudogene. The CDR3 is 13 residues long. CDR3 DNA: TGTGCCAGCAGAGAAAGGACCGCGGAGACCCAGTACTTC. Residues: CASRERTAETQYF.

The chain has TRBV7-3 and TRBJ2-1, with 10 bases lining up with TRBD1. CDR3 length: 16 residues. The germline CDR1 and CDR2 sequences are SGHTA and FQGTGA. The junction had 8 bases not matched to a gene; V was cut back by 2 bases and J by 7 bases. This CDR3 is CASSLYGTGEGNEQFF. CDR3 bases: TGTGCCAGCAGCTTATACGGGACAGGGGAAGGGAATGAGCAGTTCTTC.

The V gene is TRBV7-2, the J gene TRBJ2-1, with 12 bases aligning to TRBD1. Germline trimming cut 8 bases from V and 10 bases from J; bases unmatched to any gene: 0. CDR1 SGHTA and CDR2 FQGNSA come from the germline V gene. The CDR3 is 11 residues long. This CDR3 is CASGTGGEQFF. CDR3 in DNA: TGTGCCAGCGGGACAGGGGGCGAGCAGTTCTTC.

The chain uses TRBV7-8 and TRBJ2-2; no clear D. The CDR3 runs 16 residues. Per germline, CDR1 SGHVS and CDR2 FQNEAQ. V shed 2 bases and J shed 1 base, with 11 bases lying between them. The CDR3 sequence: CASSLSSAENTGELFF. In DNA, the CDR3 is TGTGCCAGCAGCTTAAGTAGTGCGGAGAACACCGGGGAGCTGTTTTTT. The full variable domain, rest sourced from reference TRBV7-8 and TRBJ2-2, is GAGVSQSPRYKVAKRGQDVALRCDPISGHVSLFWYQQALGQGPEFLTYFQNEAQLDKSGLPSDRFFAERPEGSVSTLKIQRTQQEDSAVYLCASSLSSAENTGELFFGEGSRLTVL.

This chain links TRBV7-6 with TRBJ1-2; weak D call: TRBD1 (6 bases). CDR1 SGHVS and CDR2 FNYEAQ come from the germline V gene. This CDR3 region has 13 residues. The V end was cut by 3 bases, the J end by 4 bases, with 9 bases between. The chain's CDR3 is CASSFGQSYGYTF. The DNA for the CDR3 is TGTGCCAGCAGCTTCGGACAGTCCTATGGCTACACCTTC.

The chain carries TRBV3-1 and TRBJ2-5, with D unclear. CDR1 is LGHDT and CDR2 is YNNKEL in the germline V gene (reference sequence). Deletions cut 3 bases from V and 4 bases from J, with 18 bases between. CDR3 size: 16 residues. DNA for the CDR3: TGTGCCAGCAGCCACAAAGGCGGCTGGGCAACAGAGACCCAGTACTTC. Protein product: CASSHKGGWATETQYF.

V is TRBV24-1 and J is TRBJ2-2; possible D gene TRBD2, 5 bases. This CDR3 region has 16 residues. CDR1 and CDR2 from the germline V gene are KGHDR and SFDVKD. Trimming removed 0 bases at V and 5 bases at J, with 12 bases between. CDR3 in DNA: TGTGCCACCAGTGATTTGTCGGCGGGTGGGACCGGGGAGCTGTTTTTT. Amino acid sequence: CATSDLSAGGTGELFF.

V and J are TRBV12-3 or TRBV12-4 and TRBJ1-2, with D unresolved. This CDR3 is built from 14 residues. Trimming stripped 6 bases from V and 4 bases from J, with 15 bases between. The CDR3 DNA reads TGTGCCAGCAGCCCCCGCGCGGGGAGCTATGGCTACACCTTC. Residues: CASSPRAGSYGYTF.

At least ten counts were recorded for this clonotype. This chain links TRBV5-1 with TRBJ2-1; D may correspond to TRBD1 or TRBD2 (5 bases each). In germline, CDR1 is SGHRS, CDR2 YFSETQ. V was pared by 4 bases and J by 0 bases, with 14 bases between. There are 16 residues in the CDR3. This CDR3 reads CASSEGRGSSYNEQFF. The CDR3 bases are TGCGCCAGCAGCGAGGGACGGGGAAGCTCCTACAATGAGCAGTTCTTC.

The chain links TRBV2 to TRBJ2-3; 9 positions match TRBD1. J gave up 4 bases and V 4 bases, and 6 bases lay outside the gene matches. Germline CDR1 and CDR2: SNHLY and FYNNEI. The CDR3 is 15 residues long. The CDR3: CASSGGTGGPDTQYF. The CDR3 DNA sequence: TGTGCCAGCAGTGGGGGAACAGGGGGCCCAGATACGCAGTATTTT.

This clonotype has a handful of counts. The chain has TRBV7-8 and TRBJ2-5, with 8 bases fitting TRBD2. Germline assignment: CDR1 SGHVS and CDR2 FQNEAQ. The V and J ends lost 5 bases and 3 bases, in that order; junction bases with no gene match: 11. This CDR3 has 16 amino acids. The DNA for the CDR3 is TGTGCCAGCAGCGGCCAAATAGTAGCGGGAAAAGAGACCCAGTACTTC. Protein product: CASSGQIVAGKETQYF.

There are many counts of this clonotype. The chain uses TRBV7-9 and TRBJ2-7, with TRBD1 as a possible D gene (5 bases). CDR3 length: 14 residues. CDR1 is SEHNR and CDR2 is FQNEAQ in the germline V gene (reference sequence). The V end lost 4 bases, the J end lost 6 bases, and 16 bases lay between the germline ends. CDR3 residues: CASSSTTGLSEQYV. The CDR3 coding sequence is TGTGCCAGCAGCTCCACTACAGGTCTCTCCGAGCAGTACGTC.

This chain uses TRBV6-5 with TRBJ2-3; unclear D gene. Germline V gives CDR1 MNHEY, CDR2 SVGAGI. The CDR3 length is 14 residues. Trimming shortened V by 2 bases and J by 0 bases, and 6 bases separated the two germline ends. Written as DNA, the CDR3 is TGTGCCAGCAGTTACGTTGCTAGCACAGATACGCAGTATTTT. This codes for CASSYVASTDTQYF.

This clonotype has a handful of counts. The V call is TRBV7-8, the J call TRBJ2-7; D is undetermined. The V gene's germline CDR1 is SGHVS and CDR2 FQNEAQ. Trimming took off 5 bases at V and 1 base at J, with 6 bases between the two ends. This CDR3 has 12 amino acids. The chain's CDR3 is CASSPPSYEQYF. CDR3 in DNA: TGTGCCAGCAGCCCACCGTCCTACGAGCAGTACTTC.

The chain has TRBV20-1 and TRBJ2-1, with 8 bases matching TRBD1. The length of the CDR3 is 14 residues. J was trimmed by 7 bases and V by 6 bases; bases with no gene match: 11. Germline-derived CDR1 and CDR2 are DFQATT and SNEGSKA (reference sequence). CDR3 sequence: CSALGDRSANEQFF. The DNA of the CDR3 is TGCAGTGCCCTCGGGGACAGGTCGGCAAATGAGCAGTTCTTC.